One and the same sample provided the 21 T cell receptor beta chains below, sequenced in a study of regulatory T cells in long-lasting Graves disease. Both iRepertoire HTBI primers and Arm-PCR of CDR3 regions were used to build the TCR beta libraries. Each CDR3 protein gets one entry after TCRdb re-called the multiplex PCR reads with MiXCR. This table holds around 360,000 distinct CDR3 sequences, about 17% found once. The time point: newly diagnosed GD, antithyroid drugs for less than 3 months. The TCR library was made from RNA that had been extracted from PBMCs in TRIzol. This sample was shared with a second study, whose subject was T cells in Graves' hyperthyroidism and ophthalmopathy.

The sample here was peripheral blood mononuclear cells (PBMCs), taken at new diagnosis, from a patient treated with antithyroid drugs. The receptors were gathered from a woman younger than 30 with Graves disease.

In the case of this clonotype: A much larger clone lies one base from this, so it may be a read error. V usage is TRBV7-3 and J usage is TRBJ1-2, with D unresolved. The CDR3 is 16 amino acids. Germline CDR1 and CDR2: SGHTA and FQGTGA. For the CDR3, the DNA is TGTGCCGGCAGCCCACTTCTCCCGGGAGAGAAGCGGGGCTACACCTTC. This codes for CAGSPLLPGEKRGYTF.

This clonotype was counted at least ten times. The V and J genes are TRBV28 and TRBJ2-3; the D gene is possibly TRBD1 (6 bases). Deletions cut 5 bases from V and 3 bases from J, with 12 bases between. The germline CDR1 and CDR2 sequences are MDHEN and SYDVKM. The CDR3 extends over 14 amino acids. This chain's CDR3 is CASSPSDRTDTQYF. The CDR3 DNA follows: TGTGCCAGCAGTCCGTCGGACAGAACAGATACGCAGTATTTT.

The sample holds many counts of this clonotype. The chain has TRBV7-9 and TRBJ2-2; no clear D gene. Germline V gene lookup returns CDR1 SEHNR and CDR2 FQNEAQ (reference sequence). The CDR3 has 13 residues. With 1 base removed from V and 6 bases from J, the gap between germline ends came to 6 bases. The CDR3 nucleotides read TGTGCCAGCAGCTTAGATAGCCCCGGGGAGCTGTTTTTT. This gives the protein CASSLDSPGELFF.

This clonotype showed up many times. The chain has TRBV12-3 or TRBV12-4 and TRBJ1-1; D not resolved. V shed 5 bases and J shed 6 bases, with 10 bases lying between them. This CDR3 is built from 12 residues. For the CDR3, the DNA is TGTGCCAGCAGTCTCCAGATCGCTGAAGCTTTCTTT. Protein sequence: CASSLQIAEAFF.

This clonotype was seen a handful of times. V and J are TRBV9 and TRBJ2-5; no clear D. V was pared by 4 bases and J by 3 bases, with 16 bases between. Per germline, CDR1 SGDLS and CDR2 YYNGEE. CDR3 size: 15 residues. Here the CDR3 DNA reads TGTGCCAGCAGCCCACGACCCGCCCGGGAAGAGACCCAGTACTTC. It translates to CASSPRPAREETQYF.

This clonotype has a count of ten or more. The V gene is TRBV28, the J gene TRBJ1-6; 7 positions agree with TRBD1. After removal of 5 bases from V and 9 bases from J, the junction contained 10 bases not matched to a gene. The CDR3 contains 15 residues. Germline lookup yields CDR1 MDHEN and CDR2 SYDVKM. The CDR3 loop is CASSLDRVRGSPLHF. The CDR3 DNA reads as TGTGCCAGCAGTCTCGACAGGGTTCGGGGTTCACCCCTCCACTTT.

This clonotype was counted a single time. This chain links TRBV4-1 with TRBJ2-4, with 8 nucleotides matching TRBD1. Germline loops: CDR1 MGHRA, CDR2 YSYEKL. Losses at the gene ends were 2 bases for V and 4 bases for J; bases not matched to a gene: 4. The CDR3 contains 15 residues. The CDR3: CASSQPGQEKNIQYF. The CDR3 DNA sequence: TGCGCCAGCAGCCAACCGGGACAGGAAAAAAACATTCAGTACTTC.

This clonotype was picked up many times. The chain carries TRBV20-1 and TRBJ2-1, with a possible D match to TRBD1 (6 bases). Trimming cost V 5 bases and J 6 bases, with 17 bases left between them. The CDR3 consists of 14 residues. Germline V gene sequence: CDR1 DFQATT, CDR2 SNEGSKA (reference sequence). CDR3 region: CSAGGPGQSNEQFF. CDR3 nucleotides: TGCAGTGCTGGGGGCCCGGGACAATCCAATGAGCAGTTCTTC.

This clonotype was recorded at least ten times. The gene calls are TRBV28 and TRBJ1-6; 10 bases fit TRBD1. This CDR3 spans 15 amino acids. Germline CDR1 reads MDHEN; CDR2 reads SYDVKM. Unmatched junction bases numbered 8, after V lost 7 bases and J lost 8 bases. In DNA, the CDR3 is TGTGCCAGCACCAATTCCGGGACAGGGGATTCACCCCTCCACTTT. It specifies CASTNSGTGDSPLHF.

This clonotype was seen many times. This chain links TRBV30 with TRBJ1-1; D not certain. The V end was cut by 1 base, the J end by 0 bases, with 12 bases between. The CDR3 contains 15 residues. Per germline, CDR1 GTSNPN and CDR2 SVGIG (reference sequence). The CDR3 DNA sequence: TGTGCCTGGAGTGGACGGGCCCTAGTGAACACTGAAGCTTTCTTT. Translating it yields CAWSGRALVNTEAFF.

This clonotype was observed many times. J is TRBJ2-1 and V is TRBV12-3 or TRBV12-4; 10 nucleotides match TRBD2. With V trimmed by 6 bases and J by 9 bases, 8 bases remained unmatched. CDR3 length: 14 amino acids. The CDR3 sequence is CASSASGSIGEQFF. The CDR3 DNA is TGTGCCAGCAGCGCTAGCGGGAGCATCGGTGAGCAGTTCTTC.

J is TRBJ2-2 and V is TRBV6-5; 7 nucleotides agree with TRBD2. The CDR3 length is 18 residues. Germline V gene lookup returns CDR1 MNHEY and CDR2 SVGAGI. The trim removed 2 bases at V and 0 bases at J, leaving 9 bases unmatched. The CDR3 spells CASSYGVGGGSNTGELFF. The CDR3 bases are TGTGCCAGCAGTTACGGAGTCGGGGGAGGGTCGAACACCGGGGAGCTGTTTTTT.

This clonotype was observed many times. V is TRBV27 and J is TRBJ1-1, with D uncertain. Trimming stripped 3 bases from V and 2 bases from J, with 10 bases between. This CDR3 has 14 amino acids. Germline CDR1 is MNHEY and CDR2 is SMNVEV (reference sequence). The CDR3 nucleotides are TGTGCCAGCAGTTTCGCAGGAGTCAACACTGAAGCTTTCTTT. Translated, it gives CASSFAGVNTEAFF.

This clonotype was recorded many times. This sequence joins TRBV30 and TRBJ2-3; TRBD2 aligns across 9 bases. The CDR3 length is 15 residues. V trimming: 4 bases; J trimming: 0 bases; junction bases outside the gene matches: 5. CDR1 and CDR2 (germline): GTSNPN, SVGIG (reference sequence). The CDR3 here is CAWTSGERSTDTQYF. CDR3 DNA sequence: TGTGCCTGGACTAGCGGGGAACGCAGCACAGATACGCAGTATTTT.

This clonotype has a count of ten or more. This rearrangement joins TRBV30 to TRBJ1-4; D ambiguous. Germline loops: CDR1 GTSNPN, CDR2 SVGIG (reference sequence). There are 15 residues in the CDR3. Trimming removed 2 bases from V and 9 bases from J, with 19 bases in between. CDR3 nucleotides: TGTGCCTGGAGTACGCCGGGGAGGGTTTATAAAAAACTGTTTTTT. As protein: CAWSTPGRVYKKLFF.

V is TRBV5-6 and J is TRBJ1-2, with D possibly TRBD1 on 6 matching bases. V lost 2 bases to trimming and J lost 5 bases, with 13 bases between them. CDR1 is SGHDT, CDR2 YYEEEE, per germline. This CDR3 is built from 14 residues. CDR3 sequence reads: CASSFSDSGYGYTF. CDR3 sequence (DNA): TGTGCCAGCAGCTTCTCGGACAGTGGGTATGGCTACACCTTC.

The chain has TRBV20-1 and TRBJ2-7; D is ambiguous. This CDR3 region has 11 residues. Trimming stripped 6 bases from V and 3 bases from J, with 9 bases between. Looked up from germline, CDR1 is DFQATT and CDR2 is SNEGSKA (reference sequence). Here the CDR3 DNA reads TGCAGTGCAAGAAGGGACTACGAGCAGTACTTC. It yields the protein CSARRDYEQYF.

This clonotype was seen only a few times. The chain carries TRBV10-3 and TRBJ2-1, with 8 bases aligning to TRBD1. J was trimmed by 1 base and V by 4 bases; bases with no gene match: 6. Germline V gene data show CDR1 as ENHRY and CDR2 as SYGVKD. The CDR3 sequence is 16 residues long. The chain's CDR3 is CAISASQGASYNEQFF. The CDR3 DNA reads TGTGCCATCAGTGCGTCGCAGGGGGCATCCTACAATGAGCAGTTCTTC.

This clonotype has a count of ten or more. This chain links TRBV20-1 with TRBJ1-2, with unresolved D. The CDR3 consists of 13 residues. Between the trimmed V and J ends, which lost 6 bases and 3 bases, there was a span of 14 bases. From germline, CDR1 is DFQATT and CDR2 SNEGSKA (reference sequence). CDR3 protein: CSAPVREDYGYTF. The CDR3 DNA is TGCAGTGCCCCGGTGAGAGAGGACTATGGCTACACCTTC.

This clonotype appeared many times. The chain employs TRBV20-1 and TRBJ2-7; TRBD2 might be the D (7 bases). Per the germline V gene, CDR1 is DFQATT and CDR2 is SNEGSKA (reference sequence). CDR3 size: 12 residues. Trimming stripped 3 bases from V and 2 bases from J, with 8 bases between. CDR3 in amino acids: CSASGGPYEQYF. CDR3 DNA sequence: TGCAGTGCTAGCGGGGGGCCCTACGAGCAGTACTTC.

In its sample, this clonotype was seen many times. The chain uses TRBV4-1 and TRBJ1-1, with TRBD1 identical over 10 bases. V trimming: 0 bases; J trimming: 4 bases; junction bases outside the gene matches: 11. Germline CDR1 is MGHRA and CDR2 is YSYEKL. This CDR3 comprises 18 residues. The CDR3 DNA is TGCGCCAGCAGCCAAGATAGGTATGGGACAGGGGAGATCACTGAAGCTTTCTTT. The encoded protein is CASSQDRYGTGEITEAFF.